The rows below give T cell receptor beta chains drawn from one sample of a study of cytomegalovirus exposure and HLA in healthy donors. Clones were sequenced by immunoSEQ multiplex PCR, and TCRdb holds only the in-frame ones, with some missing. This table lists approximately 140,000 clones. Sequencing input: PBMCs. These receptors were collected from a middle-aged woman in good health and CMV-seronegative. Both conserved end residues are part of each CDR3. The D gene is left open where the match is weak.

cdr3_aa: CATDRGNSPLHF
d_call: TRBD1
v_call: TRBV10-2
j_call: TRBJ1-6

cdr3_aa: CASSLDRGKQQGEAFF
d_call: TRBD1
v_call: TRBV7-9
j_call: TRBJ1-1

cdr3_aa: CASSYQSGLEAFF
d_call: -
v_call: TRBV28
j_call: TRBJ1-1

cdr3_aa: CASSRTGMGNQPQHF
d_call: TRBD1
v_call: TRBV28
j_call: TRBJ1-5

cdr3_aa: CASKENGRQNTGELFF
d_call: -
v_call: TRBV27
j_call: TRBJ2-2

cdr3_aa: CASGSGVKHGYTF
d_call: -
v_call: TRBV6-5
j_call: TRBJ1-2

cdr3_aa: CAISGQGRMYNEQFF
d_call: -
v_call: TRBV10-3
j_call: TRBJ2-1

cdr3_aa: CASSLQIGGTEAFF
d_call: -
v_call: TRBV7-2
j_call: TRBJ1-1

cdr3_aa: CASNQQTEGTQYF
d_call: -
v_call: TRBV7-8
j_call: TRBJ2-5

cdr3_aa: CASSSEGASYEQYF
d_call: TRBD1
v_call: TRBV5-1
j_call: TRBJ2-7

cdr3_aa: CASKGIRQGRAPLHF
d_call: TRBD1
v_call: TRBV19
j_call: TRBJ1-6

cdr3_aa: CASSSRQGSGNQPQHF
d_call: TRBD1
v_call: TRBV6-6
j_call: TRBJ1-5

cdr3_aa: CASSELGGYYGYTF
d_call: -
v_call: TRBV6-1
j_call: TRBJ1-2

cdr3_aa: CATSSLQGATNIQYF
d_call: TRBD1
v_call: TRBV15
j_call: TRBJ2-4

cdr3_aa: CASSQVKGRGNTEAFF
d_call: -
v_call: TRBV14
j_call: TRBJ1-1

cdr3_aa: CASSPSRGRRHTQYF
d_call: -
v_call: TRBV7-6
j_call: TRBJ2-3

cdr3_aa: CASSLVGRVTGELFF
d_call: -
v_call: TRBV7-9
j_call: TRBJ2-2

cdr3_aa: CASSLYLGQRDNEQFF
d_call: -
v_call: TRBV5-1
j_call: TRBJ2-1

cdr3_aa: CASSFDSLSETQYF
d_call: -
v_call: TRBV5-4
j_call: TRBJ2-5

cdr3_aa: CASSLDHRRVGGYTF
d_call: -
v_call: TRBV4-3
j_call: TRBJ1-2

cdr3_aa: CASSPLTGRTGNTIYF
d_call: -
v_call: TRBV7-2
j_call: TRBJ1-3

cdr3_aa: CASSLSGTGNTIYF
d_call: -
v_call: TRBV7-9
j_call: TRBJ1-3

cdr3_aa: CASSLALDGGVYTF
d_call: -
v_call: TRBV5-1
j_call: TRBJ1-2

cdr3_aa: CASSLDAGNYGYTF
d_call: -
v_call: TRBV7-2
j_call: TRBJ1-2

cdr3_aa: CASSLDAGFNEQYF
d_call: -
v_call: TRBV7-9
j_call: TRBJ2-7

cdr3_aa: CASSIGQVYEQYF
d_call: -
v_call: TRBV19
j_call: TRBJ2-7

cdr3_aa: CASSFATLDNSPLHF
d_call: -
v_call: TRBV4-1
j_call: TRBJ1-6

cdr3_aa: CASSAGRTNVLTF
d_call: -
v_call: TRBV27
j_call: TRBJ2-6

cdr3_aa: CARSLADKKRPEAFF
d_call: -
v_call: TRBV5-3
j_call: TRBJ1-1

cdr3_aa: CASSLEGGGANEQFF
d_call: TRBD2
v_call: TRBV5-1
j_call: TRBJ2-1

cdr3_aa: CASSLTTRGLDTQYF
d_call: -
v_call: TRBV5-1
j_call: TRBJ2-3

cdr3_aa: CASSRDLDRNEAFF
d_call: -
v_call: TRBV7-9
j_call: TRBJ1-1